This TCR beta chain was identified during a study of CD8+CD57+ T cells in acquired aplastic anemia. On the study more broadly: When averaged, DNA from sorted CD4+ and CD8+ cells came to approximately 3.2 ug.

It was patients with CD8+CD57+ cell expansion by flow cytometry who were chosen for sequencing. Among the patients, all had severe acquired aplastic anemia. Prior therapy had not been administered to any patient at the time of blood sampling. Germline V lookup: CDR1 DFQATT, CDR2 SNEGSKA (reference sequence). The CDR3 has 13 amino acids. V shed 2 bases and J shed 0 bases, with 8 bases lying between them. The use of genomic DNA as template underpinned the TCR beta VDJ and CDR3 profiling. One entry per CDR3 protein, called by TCRdb with MiXCR from the reads. Among some 140,000 distinct CDR3 sequences listed, 40% to 65% were seen once. Study-level points and caveats: Shared by patients and controls, nearly 30 CD8+ CDR3s were abundant in patients.

This clonotype was recorded a few times. Its antigen is as yet unknown. Sequenced: sorted CD4+, CD8+, or CD8+CD57+ T cells (not recorded which) from PBMCs. The chain couples TRBV20-1 to TRBJ2-7; D not resolved. The TCR comes from a human donor with aplastic anemia. CDR3 residues: CSARSLDSYEQYF. CDR3 DNA: TGCAGTGCTAGATCGCTCGACTCCTACGAGCAGTACTTC.